Following are 15 T cell receptor beta chains from one sample sequenced in a study of blood T cells in healthy people across ages. A second 7 to 11 cycle PCR used barcoded and J-beta primers. MiXCR, run by TCRdb on the 5' RACE reads, gives a single entry per CDR3 protein. The sample has more than 500,000 distinct CDR3 sequences, approximately 25% seen once. The specimen sequenced was blood. Every receptor here comes from a woman aged 70-85 years in good health.

The V gene is TRBV2, the J gene TRBJ1-3; D unresolved. The CDR3 is 12 residues long. V lost 5 bases and J lost 4, with 6 bases in between. In germline, CDR1 is SNHLY, CDR2 FYNNEI. The CDR3 protein is CASSPEGNTIYF. CDR3 coding DNA: TGTGCCAGCAGTCCTGAGGGAAACACCATATATTTT.

This clonotype was counted between two and nine times. The chain links TRBV20-1 to TRBJ2-4; TRBD2 aligns across 7 bases. This CDR3 region has 12 residues. V trimming: 5 bases; J trimming: 7 bases; junction bases outside the gene matches: 5. CDR1 is DFQATT, CDR2 SNEGSKA, per germline (reference sequence). The CDR3 is CSAWTSWNIQYF. The DNA for the CDR3 is TGCAGTGCTTGGACTAGTTGGAACATTCAGTACTTC.

This clonotype occurred a few times. The chain couples TRBV20-1 to TRBJ1-2; 12 bases are a match to TRBD1. This CDR3 region has 16 residues. Trimming removed 0 bases from V and 2 bases from J; junction bases left unmatched: 4. Germline CDR1 and CDR2: DFQATT and SNEGSKA (reference sequence). This CDR3 reads CSARDPGQGANYGYTF. The DNA for the CDR3 is TGCAGTGCTAGAGATCCGGGACAGGGGGCGAACTATGGCTACACCTTC.

There are a few counts of this clonotype. CDR3 amino acids: CASSLGYESSNTDTQYF. In DNA form, the CDR3 reads TGCGCCAGCAGCCTTGGGTATGAGAGCTCTAACACAGATACGCAGTATTTT. The rearrangement joins TRBV4-1 to TRBJ2-3; D remains ambiguous. V was pared by 4 bases and J by 2 bases, with 19 bases between. Germline loops: CDR1 MGHRA, CDR2 YSYEKL. The CDR3 consists of 17 residues.

This clonotype has more than one count but fewer than ten. CDR3 sequence (DNA): TGCGCCAGCAGCTTGGGGCAGGGCCACTACGAGCAGTACTTC. Residues: CASSLGQGHYEQYF. The V gene is TRBV5-1, the J gene TRBJ2-7; a possible D gene is TRBD1 (5 bases). Germline lookup yields CDR1 SGHRS and CDR2 YFSETQ. The CDR3 has 14 residues. Trimming took off 0 bases at V and 3 bases at J, with 10 bases between the two ends.

The V and J genes are TRBV5-6 and TRBJ2-1; 10 bases match TRBD2. This CDR3 has 17 residues. Germline CDR1 and CDR2: SGHDT and YYEEEE. The V and J ends lost 4 bases and 1 base, in that order; junction bases with no gene match: 8. The CDR3 protein is CASSPHLAGVSYNEQFF. In DNA, the CDR3 is TGTGCCAGCAGCCCACATCTAGCGGGGGTATCCTACAATGAGCAGTTCTTC. The complete variable domain, with remaining parts taken from reference TRBV5-6 and TRBJ2-1, reads DAGVTQSPTHLIKTRGQQVTLRCSPKSGHDTVSWYQQALGQGPQFIFQYYEEEERQRGNFPDRFSGHQFPNYSSELNVNALLLGDSALYLCASSPHLAGVSYNEQFFGPGTRLTVL.

The CDR3 loop is CASSFIGLAGDNEQFF. In DNA, the CDR3 is TGTGCCAGCAGCTTTATTGGACTAGCCGGGGACAATGAGCAGTTCTTC. V usage is TRBV5-4 and J usage is TRBJ2-1; 8 bases fit TRBD2. Germline loops: CDR1 SGHNT, CDR2 YYREEE (reference sequence). The trim removed 2 bases at V and 5 bases at J, leaving 9 bases unmatched. The CDR3 length is 16 residues.

The table lists this clonotype with a few counts. This chain links TRBV5-5 with TRBJ2-7; D is undetermined. CDR1 is SGHKS and CDR2 is YYEKEE in the germline V gene (reference sequence). The CDR3 is 15 amino acids. V dropped 3 bases and J dropped 0 bases, with 13 bases sitting between them. The CDR3 DNA is TGTGCCAGCAGCTCACCCAATCTGAACTCCTACGAGCAGTACTTC. Residues: CASSSPNLNSYEQYF.

This clonotype was seen only a few times. The chain combines TRBV12-3 or TRBV12-4 with TRBJ2-1, with D perhaps matching TRBD1 (5 bases). V shed 7 bases and J shed 5 bases, with 15 bases lying between them. CDR3 length equals 14 residues. This CDR3 is CASTSLGRDNEQFF. The CDR3 region has the DNA TGTGCCAGCACCTCGCTGGGCAGGGACAATGAGCAGTTCTTC.

This clonotype was detected a few times. As DNA, the CDR3 is TGTGCCACCAGTGATTTGTCAGGGCCCACGGGAGCTTTCTTT. Translated: CATSDLSGPTGAFF. This chain links TRBV24-1 with TRBJ1-1, with D maybe TRBD1 (5 bases). V was cut by 0 bases and J by 10 bases, with 14 bases left in between. Germline CDR1 reads KGHDR; CDR2 reads SFDVKD. This CDR3 is built from 14 residues.

This clonotype was found a few times. J is TRBJ2-7 and V is TRBV7-2; 9 bases fit TRBD1. CDR3 size: 15 residues. Trimming took 4 bases from V and 1 from J; bases not matched to a gene: 5. The V gene's germline CDR1 is SGHTA and CDR2 FQGNSA. This CDR3 is CASSWDRDYSYEQYF. CDR3 nucleotides: TGTGCCAGCAGCTGGGACAGGGATTATTCCTACGAGCAGTACTTC.

This chain links TRBV6-6 with TRBJ2-1; a possible D gene is TRBD2 (5 bases). The closer fit of TRBJ2-7 to the DNA end suggests the J call may be wrong. This CDR3 has 16 amino acids. CDR1 is MNHNY and CDR2 is SVGAGI in the germline V gene (reference sequence). CDR3 bases: TGTGCCAGCAGCTCCGCTCCGGGAACGATCCACTACGAGCAGTACTTC. This sequence encodes CASSSAPGTIHYEQYF.

The J gene is TRBJ2-2, the V gene TRBV5-1; 9 positions agree with TRBD2. Germline values: CDR1 SGHRS, CDR2 YFSETQ. With 1 base clipped from V and 0 bases from J, the junction kept 4 bases outside the gene matches. The length of the CDR3 is 17 residues. CDR3 sequence reads: CASSLQPSGANTGELFF. DNA for the CDR3: TGCGCCAGCAGCTTGCAACCTAGCGGGGCGAACACCGGGGAGCTGTTTTTT.

Only a few counts were recorded for this clonotype. The genes are TRBV7-9 and TRBJ2-5; TRBD2 matches 8 bases. V was pared by 1 base and J by 2 bases, with 6 bases of the junction left unmatched. The CDR3 loop spans 16 amino acids. CDR1 is SEHNR and CDR2 is FQNEAQ in the germline V gene (reference sequence). CDR3 loop: CASSLGAGGQQETQYF. Here the CDR3 DNA reads TGTGCCAGCAGCTTAGGGGCGGGGGGTCAACAAGAGACCCAGTACTTC.

This clonotype was detected a few times. The chain carries TRBV12-3 or TRBV12-4 and TRBJ1-3; TRBD1 is a possible D gene (5 bases). Trimming took 5 bases from V and 4 from J, leaving 15 bases between them. CDR3 length equals 15 residues. CDR3 sequence reads: CASSPLGGRGNTIYF. The DNA of the CDR3 is TGTGCCAGCAGTCCCCTCGGGGGGAGAGGAAACACCATATATTTT.